These 8 T cell receptor beta chains originate from one sample sequenced in a study of identical twins. TCRdb called the 5' RACE reads again in MiXCR, with one record for every CDR3 protein. The data hold around 1.7 million distinct CDR3 sequences, with around 29% observed a single time. Source material: cord blood. These receptor sequences come from a newborn girl in good health.

This clonotype was picked up a small number of times. The J gene is TRBJ2-2, the V gene TRBV6-6; D uncertain. This CDR3 region has 13 residues. Germline values: CDR1 MNHNY, CDR2 SVGAGI (reference sequence). V lost 8 bases and J 5 bases, leaving 12 bases between the germline ends. CDR3 in DNA: TGTGCCAGCTGGACCCCCGCGACCGGGGAGCTGTTTTTT. This encodes CASWTPATGELFF.

The chain combines TRBV16 with TRBJ2-4; TRBD2 aligns across 8 bases. The CDR3 totals 18 residues. The germline V gene encodes CDR1 KGHSY and CDR2 FQNENV. With V trimmed by 0 bases and J by 13 bases, 20 bases remained unmatched. Here the CDR3 reads CASSQSGLAGLSYNEQYF. DNA for the CDR3: TGTGCCAGCAGCCAATCTGGCCTAGCGGGTCTCTCCTACAATGAGCAGTACTTC.

The V gene is TRBV29-1, the J gene TRBJ1-4, with 8 bases lining up with TRBD1. Trimming at V came to 7 bases and at J to 7 bases, leaving 5 bases not matched to a gene. CDR3 length equals 12 residues. The V gene's germline CDR1 is SQVTM and CDR2 ANQGSEA. In DNA form, the CDR3 reads TGCAGCGCCGGCGGACAGGGTGAAAAACTGTTTTTT. This sequence encodes CSAGGQGEKLFF.

The V and J genes are TRBV20-1 and TRBJ2-2, with D hard to call. Trimming removed 1 base from V and 4 bases from J, with 7 bases in between. CDR1 and CDR2 (germline): DFQATT, SNEGSKA (reference sequence). The CDR3 is 13 residues long. Here the CDR3 reads CSARASTTGELFF. The CDR3 bases are TGCAGTGCTAGAGCCAGTACCACCGGGGAGCTGTTTTTT.

This sequence joins TRBV10-3 and TRBJ2-2; 7 bases agree with TRBD1. Germline values: CDR1 ENHRY, CDR2 SYGVKD. V trimming: 3 bases; J trimming: 3 bases; junction bases outside the gene matches: 10. The CDR3 totals 17 residues. The CDR3 protein is CAISDGEQGPDTGELFF. CDR3 in DNA: TGTGCCATCAGTGATGGGGAACAGGGGCCGGACACCGGGGAGCTGTTTTTT.

The chain employs TRBV4-2 and TRBJ2-7; 13 nucleotides align to TRBD2. This CDR3 is built from 15 residues. The J segment lost 3 bases and the V segment lost 3 bases, leaving 2 bases of the junction unmatched. Germline V gene lookup returns CDR1 LGHNA and CDR2 YNFKEQ. The CDR3 DNA follows: TGTGCCAGCAGCCACGGGACTAGCGGGGACTACGAGCAGTACTTC. Its protein product is CASSHGTSGDYEQYF.

This clonotype showed up just once. The J gene is TRBJ1-4, the V gene TRBV2; TRBD1 is a possible D gene (5 bases). The CDR3 has 15 amino acids. Germline CDR1 is SNHLY and CDR2 is FYNNEI. Trimming left V 4 bases short and J 0 bases short, with 9 bases between. Here the CDR3 DNA reads TGTGCCAGCAGTGCGGGACGGCCAACTAATGAAAAACTGTTTTTT. Residues: CASSAGRPTNEKLFF.

This clonotype was found a few times. J is TRBJ2-3 and V is TRBV5-1; 7 bases are a match to TRBD2. Germline loops: CDR1 SGHRS, CDR2 YFSETQ. This CDR3 comprises 15 residues. V lost 2 bases to trimming and J lost 1 base; unmatched junction nucleotides: 4. In nucleotides, the CDR3 is TGCGCCAGCAGCTTCCCGCTAGCGGGCACAGATACGCAGTATTTT. It yields the protein CASSFPLAGTDTQYF.